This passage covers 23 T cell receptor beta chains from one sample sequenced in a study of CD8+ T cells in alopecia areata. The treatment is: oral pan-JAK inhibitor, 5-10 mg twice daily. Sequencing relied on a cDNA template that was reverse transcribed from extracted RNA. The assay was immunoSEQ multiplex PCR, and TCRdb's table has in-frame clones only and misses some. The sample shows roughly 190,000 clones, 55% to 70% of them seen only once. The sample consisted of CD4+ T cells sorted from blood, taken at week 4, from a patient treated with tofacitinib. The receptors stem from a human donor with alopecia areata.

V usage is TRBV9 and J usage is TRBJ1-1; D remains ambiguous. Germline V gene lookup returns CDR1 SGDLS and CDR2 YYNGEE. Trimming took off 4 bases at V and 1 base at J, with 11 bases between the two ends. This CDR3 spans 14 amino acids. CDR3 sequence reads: CASSPRGRNTEAFF. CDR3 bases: TGTGCCAGCAGCCCCCGCGGGAGGAACACTGAAGCTTTCTTT.

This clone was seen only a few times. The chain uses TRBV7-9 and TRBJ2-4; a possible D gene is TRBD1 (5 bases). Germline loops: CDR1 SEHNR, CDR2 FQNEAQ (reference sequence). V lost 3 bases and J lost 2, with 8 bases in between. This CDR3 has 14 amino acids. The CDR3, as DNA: TGTGCCAGCAGCTTGGCAGGGACCAAAAACATTCAGTACTTC. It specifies CASSLAGTKNIQYF.

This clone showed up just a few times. Here the CDR3 reads CASRGVAGFTDTQYF. The CDR3 DNA is TGTGCCAGCAGAGGCGTAGCGGGGTTCACAGATACGCAGTATTTT. J is TRBJ2-3 and V is TRBV6-5; 8 bases agree with TRBD2. This CDR3 region has 15 residues. In germline, CDR1 is MNHEY, CDR2 SVGAGI. V was pared by 6 bases and J by 2 bases, with 7 bases of the junction left unmatched.

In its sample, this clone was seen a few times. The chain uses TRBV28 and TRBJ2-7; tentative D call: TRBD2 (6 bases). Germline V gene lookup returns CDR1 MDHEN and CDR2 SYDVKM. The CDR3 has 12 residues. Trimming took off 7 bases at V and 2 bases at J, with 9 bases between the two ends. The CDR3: CASTTSTYEQYF. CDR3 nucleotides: TGTGCCAGCACGACTAGTACCTACGAGCAGTACTTC.

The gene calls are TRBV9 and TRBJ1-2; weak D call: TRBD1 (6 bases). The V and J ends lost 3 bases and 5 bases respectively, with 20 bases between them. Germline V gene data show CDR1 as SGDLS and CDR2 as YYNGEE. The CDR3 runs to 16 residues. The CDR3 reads CASSAGPSGEGYGYTF. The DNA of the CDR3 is TGTGCCAGCAGCGCGGGCCCTTCAGGGGAAGGATATGGCTACACCTTC.

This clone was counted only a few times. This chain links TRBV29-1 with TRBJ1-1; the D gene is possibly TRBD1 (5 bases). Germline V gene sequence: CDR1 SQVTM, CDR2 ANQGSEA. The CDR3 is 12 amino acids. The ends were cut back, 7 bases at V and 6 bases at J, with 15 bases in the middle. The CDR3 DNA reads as TGCAGCGGAGCAGGGCTCAGTCCTGAAGCTTTCTTT. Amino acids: CSGAGLSPEAFF.

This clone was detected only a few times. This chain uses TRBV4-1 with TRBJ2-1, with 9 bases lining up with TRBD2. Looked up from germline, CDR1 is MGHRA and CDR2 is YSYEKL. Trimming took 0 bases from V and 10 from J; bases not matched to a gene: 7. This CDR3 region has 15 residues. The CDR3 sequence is CASSQDGGGGAEQFF. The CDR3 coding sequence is TGCGCCAGCAGCCAAGATGGTGGCGGGGGGGCCGAGCAGTTCTTC.

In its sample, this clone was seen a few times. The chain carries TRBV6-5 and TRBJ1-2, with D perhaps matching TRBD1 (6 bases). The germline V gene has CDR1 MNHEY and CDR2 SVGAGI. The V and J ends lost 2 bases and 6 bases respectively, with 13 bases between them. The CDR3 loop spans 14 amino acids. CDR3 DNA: TGTGCCAGCAGTTACCGGGGGACAACGAATGGCTACACCTTC. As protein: CASSYRGTTNGYTF.

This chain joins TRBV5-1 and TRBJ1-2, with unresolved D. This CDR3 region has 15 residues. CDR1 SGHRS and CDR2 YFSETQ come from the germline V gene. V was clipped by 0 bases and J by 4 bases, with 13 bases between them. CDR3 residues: CASSLDWRATYGYTF. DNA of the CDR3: TGCGCCAGCAGCTTGGATTGGAGGGCCACCTATGGCTACACCTTC.

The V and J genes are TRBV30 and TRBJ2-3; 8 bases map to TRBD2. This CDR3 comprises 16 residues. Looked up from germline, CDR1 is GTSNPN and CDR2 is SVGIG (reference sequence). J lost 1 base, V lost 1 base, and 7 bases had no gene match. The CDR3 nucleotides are TGTGCCTGGAGTGCTCGCCGGGGGGGAGGCACAGATACGCAGTATTTT. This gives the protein CAWSARRGGGTDTQYF.

The CDR3 region is CASSSWTGYYGYTF. The CDR3 DNA sequence: TGTGCCAGCAGCTCCTGGACAGGGTACTATGGCTACACCTTC. V gene TRBV7-9 combines with J gene TRBJ1-2; TRBD1 matches at 8 bases. The V gene end was trimmed by 4 bases and the J gene end by 3 bases; junction bases not matched to a gene: 4. Germline V gene sequence: CDR1 SEHNR, CDR2 FQNEAQ (reference sequence). The CDR3 length is 14 residues.

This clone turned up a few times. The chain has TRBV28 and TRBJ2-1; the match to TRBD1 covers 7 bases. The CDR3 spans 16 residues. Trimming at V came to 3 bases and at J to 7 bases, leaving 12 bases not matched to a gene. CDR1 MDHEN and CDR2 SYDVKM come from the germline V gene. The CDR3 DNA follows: TGTGCCAGCAGTTTCTCAGGGGGAGTGATTGGGAATGAGCAGTTCTTC. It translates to CASSFSGGVIGNEQFF.

The CDR3 spells CASSQDSGNTGELFF. In nucleotides, the CDR3 is TGCGCCAGCAGCCAAGACTCAGGGAACACCGGGGAGCTGTTTTTT. The chain recombines TRBV4-3 with TRBJ2-2; D unresolved. Between the trimmed V and J ends, which lost 0 bases and 1 base, there was a span of 6 bases. Germline V gene data show CDR1 as LGHNA and CDR2 as YSLEER. CDR3 length equals 15 residues.

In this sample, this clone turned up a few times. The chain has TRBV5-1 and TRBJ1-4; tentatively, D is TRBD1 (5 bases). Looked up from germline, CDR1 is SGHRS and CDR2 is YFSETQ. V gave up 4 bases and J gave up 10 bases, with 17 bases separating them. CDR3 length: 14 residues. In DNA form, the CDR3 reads TGCGCCAGCAGCCGGACATTCCAAGGAGGAAAACTGTTTTTT. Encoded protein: CASSRTFQGGKLFF.

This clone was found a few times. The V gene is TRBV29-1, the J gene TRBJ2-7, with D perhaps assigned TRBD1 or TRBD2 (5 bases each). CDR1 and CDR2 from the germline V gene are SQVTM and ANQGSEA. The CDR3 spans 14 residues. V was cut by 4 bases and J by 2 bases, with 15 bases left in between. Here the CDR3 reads CSVGPGPLPYEQYF. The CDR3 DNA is TGCAGCGTTGGCCCGGGACCGTTACCCTACGAGCAGTACTTC.

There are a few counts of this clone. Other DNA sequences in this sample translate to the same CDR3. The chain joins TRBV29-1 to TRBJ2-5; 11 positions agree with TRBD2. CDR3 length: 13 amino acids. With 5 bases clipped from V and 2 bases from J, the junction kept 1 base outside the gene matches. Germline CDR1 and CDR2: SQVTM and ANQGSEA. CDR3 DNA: TGCAGCGTTCTAGCGGGGGGTCAAGAGACCCAGTACTTC. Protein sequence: CSVLAGGQETQYF.

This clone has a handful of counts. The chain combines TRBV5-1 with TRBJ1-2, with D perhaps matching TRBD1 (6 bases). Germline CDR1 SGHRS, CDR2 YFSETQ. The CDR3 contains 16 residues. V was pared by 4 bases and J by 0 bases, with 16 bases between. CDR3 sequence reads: CASSIGTSTTNYGYTF. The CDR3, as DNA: TGCGCCAGCAGCATCGGGACATCCACAACTAACTATGGCTACACCTTC.

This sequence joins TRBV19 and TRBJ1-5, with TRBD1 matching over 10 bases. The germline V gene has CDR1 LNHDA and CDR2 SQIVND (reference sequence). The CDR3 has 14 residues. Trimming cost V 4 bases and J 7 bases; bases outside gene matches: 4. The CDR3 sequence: CASSTTGGGQPQHF. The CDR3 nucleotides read TGTGCCAGTAGTACGACAGGGGGCGGCCAGCCCCAGCATTTT. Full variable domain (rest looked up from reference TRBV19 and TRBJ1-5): DGGITQSPKYLFRKEGQNVTLSCEQNLNHDAMYWYRQDPGQGLRLIYYSQIVNDFQKGDIAEGYSVSREKKESFPLTVTSAQKNPTAFYLCASSTTGGGQPQHFGDGTRLSIL.

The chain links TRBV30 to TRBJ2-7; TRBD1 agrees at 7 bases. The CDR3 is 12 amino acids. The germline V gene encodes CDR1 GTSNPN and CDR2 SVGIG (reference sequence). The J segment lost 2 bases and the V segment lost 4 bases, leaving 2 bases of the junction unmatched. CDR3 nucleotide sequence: TGTGCCTGGAAAGACAGGGCCTACGAGCAGTACTTC. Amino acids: CAWKDRAYEQYF. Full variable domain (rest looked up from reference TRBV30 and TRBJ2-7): SQTIHQWPATLVQPVGSPLSLECTVEGTSNPNLYWYRQAAGRGLQLLFYSVGIGQISSEVPQNLSASRPQDRQFILSSKKLLLSDSGFYLCAWKDRAYEQYFGPGTRLTVT.

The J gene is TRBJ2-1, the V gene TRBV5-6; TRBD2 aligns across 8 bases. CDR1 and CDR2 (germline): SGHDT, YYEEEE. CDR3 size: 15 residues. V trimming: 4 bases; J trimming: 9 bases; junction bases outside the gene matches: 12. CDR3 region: CASSRGGTRQSEQFF. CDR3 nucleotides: TGTGCCAGCAGCCGGGGGGGCACAAGGCAGAGTGAGCAGTTCTTC.

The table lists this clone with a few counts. The CDR3 loop reads CASSQPRQGSNQPQHF. CDR3 nucleotides: TGCGCCAGCAGCCAACCGAGGCAGGGGTCCAATCAGCCCCAGCATTTT. This chain uses TRBV4-1 with TRBJ1-5; possible D gene TRBD1, 6 bases. There are 16 residues in the CDR3. Germline assignment: CDR1 MGHRA and CDR2 YSYEKL. V was cut by 2 bases and J by 3 bases, with 14 bases left in between.

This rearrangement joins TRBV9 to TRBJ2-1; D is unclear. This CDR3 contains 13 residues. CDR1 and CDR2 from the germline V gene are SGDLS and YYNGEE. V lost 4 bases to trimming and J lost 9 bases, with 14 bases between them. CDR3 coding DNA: TGTGCCAGCAGCCCTGAAAGCAGAGGTGAGCAGTTCTTC. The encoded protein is CASSPESRGEQFF.

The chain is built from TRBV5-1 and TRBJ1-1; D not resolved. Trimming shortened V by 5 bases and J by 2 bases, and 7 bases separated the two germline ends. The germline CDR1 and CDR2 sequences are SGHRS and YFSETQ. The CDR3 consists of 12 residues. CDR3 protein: CASSSPNTEAFF. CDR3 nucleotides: TGCGCCAGCAGTTCCCCAAACACTGAAGCTTTCTTT.